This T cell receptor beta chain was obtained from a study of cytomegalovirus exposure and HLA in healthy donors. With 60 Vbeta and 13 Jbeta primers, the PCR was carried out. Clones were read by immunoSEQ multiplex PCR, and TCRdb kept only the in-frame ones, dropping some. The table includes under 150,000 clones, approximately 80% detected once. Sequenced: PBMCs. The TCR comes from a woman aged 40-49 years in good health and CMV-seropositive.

CDR3 bases: TGTGCCAGCAGTGGGGGCGGCCCGAACACCGGGGAGCTGTTTTTT. It translates to CASSGGGPNTGELFF. The chain links TRBV2 to TRBJ2-2; a possible D gene is TRBD1 (5 bases). With 4 bases removed from V and 0 bases from J, the gap between germline ends came to 9 bases. Germline CDR1 is SNHLY and CDR2 is FYNNEI. The CDR3 contains 15 residues.